This T cell receptor (beta chain) emerged from a study of beta chain features in type 1 diabetes. Across the study: Sorted cell examination encompassed over 90 million cells across all samples. General observations from the study: Amplification by PCR could prefer shorter templates, with the same effect in patients and controls. Moderately but significantly shorter TCRB CDR3s were found in Type 1 diabetes patients in all four CD4+ subsets.

The authors reverse transcribed all of the isolated RNA, so sequencing captured expressed TCRB transcripts. The average output of naive, central memory and regulatory T cell samples was approximately 3.6 million reads. Sequencing was performed with immunoSEQ multiplex PCR; in TCRdb, only in-frame clones are kept and a portion is missing. The sample records around 690,000 clones, 9.5% to 15% being singletons. Remarks on this clone: Antigen: not known.

Per germline, CDR1 SEHNR and CDR2 FQNEAQ (reference sequence). This CDR3 has 13 residues. Trimming took 2 bases from V and 5 from J, leaving 10 bases between them. Populations obtained by sorting all exceeded 95% purity. The sample comprised naive CD4+ T cells from blood. This rearrangement joins TRBV7-9 to TRBJ2-7; tentative D call: TRBD2 (5 bases). This clonotype was sampled from a man in his thirties or forties with type 1 diabetes. The chain's CDR3 is CASSLLGGNEQYF. CDR3 bases: TGTGCCAGCAGCTTATTAGGAGGAAACGAGCAGTACTTC.